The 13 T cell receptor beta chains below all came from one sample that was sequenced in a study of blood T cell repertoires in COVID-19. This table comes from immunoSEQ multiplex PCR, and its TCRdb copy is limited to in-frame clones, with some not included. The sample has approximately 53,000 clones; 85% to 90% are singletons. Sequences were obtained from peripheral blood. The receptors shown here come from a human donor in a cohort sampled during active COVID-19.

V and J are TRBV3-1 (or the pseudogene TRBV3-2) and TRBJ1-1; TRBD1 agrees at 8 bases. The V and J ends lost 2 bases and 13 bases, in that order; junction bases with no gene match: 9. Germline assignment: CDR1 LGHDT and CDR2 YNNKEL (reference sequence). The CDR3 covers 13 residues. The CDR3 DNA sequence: TGTGCCAGCAGCCAACAGGGGGCTCCCGGAGGTTTCTTT. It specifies CASSQQGAPGGFF.

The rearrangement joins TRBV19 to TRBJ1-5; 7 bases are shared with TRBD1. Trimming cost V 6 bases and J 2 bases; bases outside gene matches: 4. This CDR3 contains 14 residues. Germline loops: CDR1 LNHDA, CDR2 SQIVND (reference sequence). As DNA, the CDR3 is TGTGCCAGTAGCCAAGACAGGGGCAATCAGCCCCAGCATTTT. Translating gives CASSQDRGNQPQHF. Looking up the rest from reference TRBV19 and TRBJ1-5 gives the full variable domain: DGGITQSPKYLFRKEGQNVTLSCEQNLNHDAMYWYRQDPGQGLRLIYYSQIVNDFQKGDIAEGYSVSREKKESFPLTVTSAQKNPTAFYLCASSQDRGNQPQHFGDGTRLSIL.

DNA of the CDR3: TGTGCCAGTAGTACGAGCGGGAGGGCCTGCGAGCAGTACGTC. Translating gives CASSTSGRACEQYV. The chain carries TRBV19 and TRBJ2-7, with 10 bases matching TRBD2. The V segment lost 4 bases and the J segment 6 bases; nucleotides outside the gene matches: 6. Germline values: CDR1 LNHDA, CDR2 SQIVND (reference sequence). This CDR3 comprises 14 residues.

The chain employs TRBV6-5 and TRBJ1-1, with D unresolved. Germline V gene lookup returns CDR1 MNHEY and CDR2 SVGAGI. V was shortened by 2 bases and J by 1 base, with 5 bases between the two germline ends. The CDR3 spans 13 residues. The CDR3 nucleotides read TGTGCCAGCAGTTACGGAGGGAACACTGAAGCTTTCTTT. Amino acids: CASSYGGNTEAFF.

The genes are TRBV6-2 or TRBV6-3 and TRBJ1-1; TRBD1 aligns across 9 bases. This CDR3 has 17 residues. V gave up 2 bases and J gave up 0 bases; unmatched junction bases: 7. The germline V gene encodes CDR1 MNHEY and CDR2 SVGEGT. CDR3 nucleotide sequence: TGTGCCAGCAGTTACCGGGGACAGGGTAAGTTGAACACTGAAGCTTTCTTT. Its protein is CASSYRGQGKLNTEAFF.

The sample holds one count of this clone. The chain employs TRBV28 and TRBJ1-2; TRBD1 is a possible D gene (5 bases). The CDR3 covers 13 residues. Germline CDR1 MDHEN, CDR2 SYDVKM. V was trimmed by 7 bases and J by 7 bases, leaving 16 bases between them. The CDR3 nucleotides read TGTGCCAGCATCCTTAGACGGGGGTTTGGCTACACCTTC. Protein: CASILRRGFGYTF.

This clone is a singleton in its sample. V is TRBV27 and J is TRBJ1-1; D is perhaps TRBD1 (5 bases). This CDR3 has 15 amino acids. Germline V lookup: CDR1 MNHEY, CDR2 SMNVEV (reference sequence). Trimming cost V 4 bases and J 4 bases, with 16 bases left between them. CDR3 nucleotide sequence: TGTGCCAGCAGTTACGGGACTCAGGGCAGCACTGAAGCTTTCTTT. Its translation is CASSYGTQGSTEAFF.

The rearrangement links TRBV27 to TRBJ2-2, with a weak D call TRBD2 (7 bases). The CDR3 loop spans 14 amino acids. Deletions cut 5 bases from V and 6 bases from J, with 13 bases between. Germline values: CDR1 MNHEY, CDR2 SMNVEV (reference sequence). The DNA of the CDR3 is TGTGCCAGCAGTCCCCAGGGGAGGGCCGGGGAGCTGTTTTTT. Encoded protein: CASSPQGRAGELFF.

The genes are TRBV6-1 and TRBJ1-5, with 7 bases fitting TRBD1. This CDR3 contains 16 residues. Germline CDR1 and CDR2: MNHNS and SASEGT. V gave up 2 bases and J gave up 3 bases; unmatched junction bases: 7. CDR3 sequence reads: CASSEPPDRVNQPQHF. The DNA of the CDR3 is TGTGCCAGCAGTGAACCCCCTGACAGGGTCAATCAGCCCCAGCATTTT.

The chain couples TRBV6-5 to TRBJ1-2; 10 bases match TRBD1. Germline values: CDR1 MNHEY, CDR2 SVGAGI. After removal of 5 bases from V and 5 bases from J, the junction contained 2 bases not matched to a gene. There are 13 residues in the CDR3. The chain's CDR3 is CASSRTGGYGYTF. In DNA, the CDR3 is TGTGCCAGCAGTCGGACAGGGGGGTATGGCTACACCTTC.

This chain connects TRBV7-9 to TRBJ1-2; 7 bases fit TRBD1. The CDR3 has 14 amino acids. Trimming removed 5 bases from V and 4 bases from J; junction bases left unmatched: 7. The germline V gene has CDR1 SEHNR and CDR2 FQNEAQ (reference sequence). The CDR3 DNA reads TGTGCCAGCAGCGGACCGGGACAGAGCTATGGCTACACCTTC. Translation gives CASSGPGQSYGYTF.

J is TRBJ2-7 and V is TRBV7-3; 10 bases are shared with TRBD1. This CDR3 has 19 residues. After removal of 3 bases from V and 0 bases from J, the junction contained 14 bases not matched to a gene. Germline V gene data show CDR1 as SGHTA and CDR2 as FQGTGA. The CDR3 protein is CASSFFRTGGYLSSYEQYV. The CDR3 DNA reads TGTGCCAGCAGCTTCTTCCGGACAGGGGGTTATTTGAGCTCCTACGAGCAGTACGTC.

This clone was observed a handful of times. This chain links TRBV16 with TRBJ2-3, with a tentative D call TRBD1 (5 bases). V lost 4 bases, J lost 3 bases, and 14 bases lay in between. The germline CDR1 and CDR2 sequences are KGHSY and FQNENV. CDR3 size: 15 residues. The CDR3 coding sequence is TGTGCCAGCAGCCTATATCAGAGACAGACAGATACGCAGTATTTT. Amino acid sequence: CASSLYQRQTDTQYF.